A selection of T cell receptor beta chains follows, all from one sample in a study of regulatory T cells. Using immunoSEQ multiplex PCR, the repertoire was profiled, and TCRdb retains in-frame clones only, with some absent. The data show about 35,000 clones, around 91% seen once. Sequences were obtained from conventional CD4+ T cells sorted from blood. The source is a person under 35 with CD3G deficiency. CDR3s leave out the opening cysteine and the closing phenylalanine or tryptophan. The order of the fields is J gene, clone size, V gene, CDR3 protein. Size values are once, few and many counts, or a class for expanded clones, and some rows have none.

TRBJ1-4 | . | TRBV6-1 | ASSVRTLGEKLF
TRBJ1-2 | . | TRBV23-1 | ASSQSLVGWCSGDPSGYT
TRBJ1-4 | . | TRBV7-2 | ASSLEVGEKLF
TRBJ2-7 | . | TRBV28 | ASSRDRSYFSYEQY
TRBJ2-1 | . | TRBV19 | ASSPHSGGSYNEQF
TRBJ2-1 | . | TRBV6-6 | ASSYAPTTSRPF
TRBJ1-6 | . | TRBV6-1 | ASSEVVRTGSPLH
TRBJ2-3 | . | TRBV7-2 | ASSLELRLGQY
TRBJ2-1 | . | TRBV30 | AWSVVRKGGNEQF
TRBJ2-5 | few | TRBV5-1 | ASSFGQSQETQY